This T cell receptor (beta chain) appears in the sequencing data of a study of blood T cell repertoires in COVID-19. In the source study's methods: The authors estimated nucleated cell counts from reference gene primer amplification. Sequenced by immunoSEQ multiplex PCR; TCRdb stores in-frame clones only, minus some. That table supplies the V and J calls and clone size; D and trimming were determined from the DNA. The repertoire holds about 82,000 clones, roughly 90% seen once, with roughly 1% in the top ten. Across 24 US areas, participants ranged in age from roughly 18 to 95 years. The CDR3 consists of 14 residues. Per the germline V gene, CDR1 is LGHNA and CDR2 is YNFKEQ. Trimming took 1 base from V and 5 from J, leaving 10 bases between them.

Specimen: PBMCs or T cells enriched from blood (not recorded which). This sequence was found in a woman in her 50s with acute COVID-19. This chain connects TRBV4-2 to TRBJ2-3; the D gene is possibly TRBD2 (5 bases). The CDR3 nucleotides read TGTGCCAGCAGCCAAGCACTAGTTGGAGATACGCAGTATTTT. Protein: CASSQALVGDTQYF.